These T cell receptor beta chains were read from a single sample in a study of blood T cells in healthy people across ages. TCRdb used MiXCR to reprocess the 5' RACE reads, holding one entry per CDR3 protein. The repertoire holds about 650,000 distinct CDR3 sequences, with 52% as singletons. Sequenced sample: blood. Source of these receptors: a woman at least 80 years old in good health. Each CDR3 is given with its conserved first and last residue. The D gene is left open where the match is weak. A row's size may be missing; if present it is once, few, many or a size class.

CDR3,DNA,size,D,J,V
CASSRTSGGVYEQYF,TGTGCCAGCAGCCGAACTAGCGGGGGGGTCTACGAGCAGTACTTC,NA,TRBD2,TRBJ2-7,TRBV14
CASFGGSNQPQHF,TGTGCCAGCTTCGGGGGCAGCAATCAGCCCCAGCATTTT,NA,NA,TRBJ1-5,TRBV2
CSAYRGLETQYF,TGCAGCGCATACAGGGGGCTTGAGACCCAGTACTTC,NA,TRBD1,TRBJ2-5,TRBV29-1
CSVPGRTGTGTSRRETQYF,TGCAGCGTCCCCGGTAGGACGGGAACCGGGACTAGTCGAAGAGAGACCCAGTACTTC,NA,TRBD2,TRBJ2-5,TRBV29-1
CASSPRGLAGVVEQFF,TGTGCCAGCAGCCCCCGGGGACTAGCGGGAGTCGTCGAGCAGTTCTTC,many,TRBD2,TRBJ2-1,TRBV14
CASSLTWVNTEAFF,TGTGCCAGCAGCTTAACGTGGGTAAACACTGAAGCTTTCTTT,few,NA,TRBJ1-1,TRBV7-3
CSALTGLAGGQTKNIQYF,TGCAGTGCGCTGACTGGACTAGCGGGAGGGCAGACCAAAAACATTCAGTACTTC,NA,TRBD2,TRBJ2-4,TRBV20-1
CSVAENKETQYF,TGCAGCGTCGCTGAGAACAAGGAGACCCAGTACTTC,NA,NA,TRBJ2-5,TRBV29-1
CAWDSKMNTEAFF,TGTGCCTGGGACAGCAAAATGAACACTGAAGCTTTCTTT,NA,NA,TRBJ1-1,TRBV30
CASSSGEGHRTQYF,TGTGCCAGCAGTTCCGGGGAGGGCCATAGGACCCAGTACTTC,many,TRBD2,TRBJ2-5,TRBV12-3/TRBV12-4
CSASRDGFLRFF,TGCAGTGCTAGTCGAGACGGCTTCCTGAGGTTCTTC,NA,NA,TRBJ2-1,TRBV20-1
CASLREINTEAFF,TGTGCCAGCCTAAGGGAAATAAACACTGAAGCTTTCTTT,once,NA,TRBJ1-1,TRBV2
CASSVGLGTSGGLSYNEQFF,TGTGCCAGCAGCGTAGGTCTGGGGACTAGCGGGGGCCTCTCCTACAATGAGCAGTTCTTC,few,TRBD2,TRBJ2-1,TRBV9
CASSLRLQGASDEQYF,TGTGCCAGCAGTTTACGCCTACAGGGGGCTAGCGACGAGCAGTACTTC,many,TRBD1,TRBJ2-7,TRBV27
CASSEGGEQFF,TGTGCCAGCTCAGAAGGGGGCGAGCAGTTCTTC,many,TRBD1,TRBJ2-1,TRBV18
CASRGNSGGEETQYF,TGTGCCAGCAGGGGTAATAGCGGGGGGGAAGAGACCCAGTACTTC,NA,TRBD2,TRBJ2-5,TRBV5-5
CSAGGQGGTDTQYF,TGCAGTGCTGGGGGACAGGGCGGCACAGATACGCAGTATTTT,many,TRBD1,TRBJ2-3,TRBV20-1